Below, 8 T cell receptor beta chains from the same sample are listed, as sequenced in a study of blood T cell repertoires in COVID-19. Profiled with immunoSEQ multiplex PCR; TCRdb holds only in-frame clones, not every one. The table has under 200,000 clones, approximately 82% seen once; the top ten hold less than 20%. The sample taken for sequencing was PBMCs or T cells enriched from blood (not recorded which). All receptors derive from a man aged 55 to 69 who had recovered from COVID-19.

The CDR3 is CASSLGQVTGTQYF. CDR3 nucleotide sequence: TGTGCCAGCAGCTTGGGACAGGTGACCGGTACGCAGTATTTT. The rearrangement joins TRBV5-4 to TRBJ2-3; D is perhaps TRBD1 (6 bases). Germline values: CDR1 SGHNT, CDR2 YYREEE (reference sequence). V lost 0 bases to trimming and J lost 8 bases, with 13 bases between them. CDR3 length: 14 residues.

This clone has just one count. This chain uses TRBV3-1 (or the pseudogene TRBV3-2) with TRBJ2-7, with 12 bases that match TRBD2. V gave up 1 base and J gave up 7 bases; unmatched junction bases: 5. Germline-derived CDR1 and CDR2 are LGHDT and YNNKEL (reference sequence). This CDR3 contains 15 residues. CDR3 sequence: CASSQGTSGTGEQYF. CDR3 in DNA: TGTGCCAGCAGCCAAGGGACTAGCGGGACTGGGGAGCAGTACTTC.

The V gene is TRBV7-8, the J gene TRBJ1-5, with D possibly matching TRBD1 (5 bases). Deletions cut 0 bases from V and 2 bases from J, with 14 bases between. There are 17 residues in the CDR3. Germline CDR1 reads SGHVS; CDR2 reads FQNEAQ. In DNA, the CDR3 is TGTGCCAGCAGCTTAGCCGGGGACTTTTGGGGCAATCAGCCCCAGCATTTT. It translates to CASSLAGDFWGNQPQHF. Complete variable domain (other parts from reference TRBV7-8 and TRBJ1-5): GAGVSQSPRYKVAKRGQDVALRCDPISGHVSLFWYQQALGQGPEFLTYFQNEAQLDKSGLPSDRFFAERPEGSVSTLKIQRTQQEDSAVYLCASSLAGDFWGNQPQHFGDGTRLSIL.

The CDR3 nucleotides are TGTGCCAGCACCCTCAGAGACAGCATGATTAACAATGAGCAGTTCTTC. Translated, it gives CASTLRDSMINNEQFF. This chain connects TRBV27 to TRBJ2-1, with D possibly matching TRBD1 (5 bases). This CDR3 has 16 amino acids. The V end lost 7 bases, the J end lost 5 bases, and 21 bases lay between the germline ends. Germline V lookup: CDR1 MNHEY, CDR2 SMNVEV (reference sequence).

The V and J genes are TRBV19 and TRBJ1-1; no definite D call. The CDR3 has 16 residues. CDR1 LNHDA and CDR2 SQIVND come from the germline V gene (reference sequence). The V end lost 1 base, the J end lost 0 bases, and 12 bases lay between the germline ends. The CDR3 spells CASSIVGSNMNTEAFF. The CDR3 DNA reads TGTGCCAGTAGTATAGTCGGGAGCAACATGAACACTGAAGCTTTCTTT.

The CDR3 is CASSKRQGTGTGELFF. DNA of the CDR3: TGTGCCAGCAGCAAAAGACAGGGAACGGGCACCGGGGAGCTGTTTTTT. The chain links TRBV7-7 to TRBJ2-2; TRBD1 aligns across 7 bases. V was clipped by 5 bases and J by 4 bases; unmatched bases: 10. Germline loops: CDR1 SSHAT, CDR2 FNYEAQ (reference sequence). The CDR3 extends over 16 amino acids.

V is TRBV6-5 and J is TRBJ2-7, with TRBD1 identical over 7 bases. The trim removed 10 bases at V and 2 bases at J, leaving 11 bases unmatched. This CDR3 is built from 14 residues. From germline, CDR1 is MNHEY and CDR2 SVGAGI. CDR3 sequence (DNA): TGTGCCACCCAGGACCAGGGGGTGACCTACGAGCAGTACTTC. Its protein is CATQDQGVTYEQYF.

The CDR3 bases are TGTGCCAGCAGTTACCCCGACAGGGGGGCTTCCTACGAGCAGTACTTC. Encoded protein: CASSYPDRGASYEQYF. The V call is TRBV6-6, the J call TRBJ2-7; 9 nucleotides align to TRBD1. Unmatched junction bases numbered 6, after V lost 2 bases and J lost 1 base. Germline lookup yields CDR1 MNHNY and CDR2 SVGAGI (reference sequence). This CDR3 contains 16 residues.